This record covers a single TCR beta chain. The junction had 16 bases not matched to a gene; V was cut back by 0 bases and J by 5 bases. The CDR3 runs to 19 residues. Germline-derived CDR1 and CDR2 are SGHAT and FQNNGV. These data are taken from a study of blood T cell repertoires in COVID-19. Study information: T cells, B-cell-depleted T cells, or PBMCs supplied cDNA or gDNA.

The authors' processing: By means of reference gene primer amplification, nucleated cell counts were estimated. The data were produced by immunoSEQ multiplex PCR, yet TCRdb's version contains in-frame clones alone and is incomplete. The V and J calls and clone size were taken over from that table, and D and trimming were inferred from the DNA. The sample includes 200,000 to 250,000 clones, around four fifths of them seen just once. This rearrangement joins TRBV11-2 to TRBJ2-3; 8 bases match TRBD2. This sequence originates from a woman between 55 and 75 years old with active or convalescent COVID-19. The specimen sequenced was peripheral blood. The CDR3 reads CASSLDPFAEREFVDTQYF. CDR3 nucleotide sequence: TGTGCCAGCAGCTTAGATCCCTTTGCGGAGCGGGAGTTCGTAGATACGCAGTATTTT. The variable domain in full, completed from reference TRBV11-2 and TRBJ2-3, reads EAGVAQSPRYKIIEKRQSVAFWCNPISGHATLYWYQQILGQGPKLLIQFQNNGVVDDSQLPKDRFSAERLKGVDSTLKIQPAKLEDSAVYLCASSLDPFAEREFVDTQYFGPGTRLTVL.